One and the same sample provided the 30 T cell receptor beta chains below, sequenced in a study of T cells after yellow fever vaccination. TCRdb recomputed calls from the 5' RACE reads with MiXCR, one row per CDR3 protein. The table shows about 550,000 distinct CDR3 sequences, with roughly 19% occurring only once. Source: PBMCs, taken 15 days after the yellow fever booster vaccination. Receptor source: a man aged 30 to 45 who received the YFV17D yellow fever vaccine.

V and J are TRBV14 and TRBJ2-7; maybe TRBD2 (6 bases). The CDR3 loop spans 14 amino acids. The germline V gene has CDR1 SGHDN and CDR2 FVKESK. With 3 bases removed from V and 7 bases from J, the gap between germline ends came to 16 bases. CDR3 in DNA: TGTGCCAGCAGCCAGGATTGGGACTCGCGGGAGCAGTACTTC. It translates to CASSQDWDSREQYF.

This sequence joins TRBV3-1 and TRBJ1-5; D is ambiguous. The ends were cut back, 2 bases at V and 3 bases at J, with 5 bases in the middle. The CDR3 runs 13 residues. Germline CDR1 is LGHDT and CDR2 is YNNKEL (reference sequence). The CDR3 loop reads CASSQLPNQPQHF. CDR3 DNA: TGTGCCAGCAGCCAACTCCCCAATCAGCCCCAGCATTTT.

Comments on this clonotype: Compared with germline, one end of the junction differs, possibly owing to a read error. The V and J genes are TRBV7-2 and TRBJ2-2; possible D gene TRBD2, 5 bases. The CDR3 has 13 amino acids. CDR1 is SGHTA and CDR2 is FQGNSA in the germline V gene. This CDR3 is CASRTTGVTGELF. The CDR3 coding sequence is TGTGCCAGCAGAACTACCGGGGTCACCGGGGAGCTGTTT. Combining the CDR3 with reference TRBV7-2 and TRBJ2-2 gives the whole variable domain GAGVSQSPSNKVTEKGKDVELRCDPISGHTALYWYRQSLGQGLEFLIYFQGNSAPDKSGLPSDRFSAERTGGSVSTLTIQRTQQEDSAVYLCASRTTGVTGELFGEGSRLTVL.

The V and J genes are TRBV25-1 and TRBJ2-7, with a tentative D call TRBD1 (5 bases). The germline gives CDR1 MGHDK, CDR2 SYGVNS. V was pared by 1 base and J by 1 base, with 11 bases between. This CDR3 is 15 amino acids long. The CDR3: CASSESTTASYEQYF. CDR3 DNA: TGTGCCAGCAGTGAATCGACGACAGCTTCCTACGAGCAGTACTTC.

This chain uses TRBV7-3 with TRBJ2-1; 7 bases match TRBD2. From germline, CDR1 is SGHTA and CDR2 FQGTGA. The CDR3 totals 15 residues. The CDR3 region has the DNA TGTGCTTCCGCTAACGGCGGGAGCTCCTACAATGAGCAGTTCTTC. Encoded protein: CASANGGSSYNEQFF.

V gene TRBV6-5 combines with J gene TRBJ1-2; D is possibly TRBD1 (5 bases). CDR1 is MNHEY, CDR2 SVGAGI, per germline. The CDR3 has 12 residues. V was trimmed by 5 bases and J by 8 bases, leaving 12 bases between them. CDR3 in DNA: TGTGCCAGCAGTCAATACCAGGGCGGCTACACCTTC. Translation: CASSQYQGGYTF.

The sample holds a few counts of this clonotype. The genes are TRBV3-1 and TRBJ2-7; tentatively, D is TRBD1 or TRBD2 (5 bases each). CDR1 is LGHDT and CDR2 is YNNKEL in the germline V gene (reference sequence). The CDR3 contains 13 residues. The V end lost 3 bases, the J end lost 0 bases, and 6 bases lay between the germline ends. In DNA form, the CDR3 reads TGTGCCAGCAGCCACGGGACCTCCTACGAGCAGTACTTC. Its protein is CASSHGTSYEQYF.

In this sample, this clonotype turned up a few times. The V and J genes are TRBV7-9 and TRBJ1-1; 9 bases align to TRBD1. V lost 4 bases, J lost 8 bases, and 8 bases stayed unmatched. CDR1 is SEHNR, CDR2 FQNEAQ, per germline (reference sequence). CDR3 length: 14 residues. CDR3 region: CASSSRDRVTEAFF. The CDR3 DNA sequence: TGTGCCAGCAGCTCCCGGGACAGGGTAACAGAAGCTTTCTTT. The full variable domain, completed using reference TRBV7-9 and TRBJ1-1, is DTGVSQNPRHKITKRGQNVTFRCDPISEHNRLYWYRQTLGQGPEFLTYFQNEAQLEKSRLLSDRFSAERPKGSFSTLEIQRTEQGDSAMYLCASSSRDRVTEAFFGQGTRLTVV.

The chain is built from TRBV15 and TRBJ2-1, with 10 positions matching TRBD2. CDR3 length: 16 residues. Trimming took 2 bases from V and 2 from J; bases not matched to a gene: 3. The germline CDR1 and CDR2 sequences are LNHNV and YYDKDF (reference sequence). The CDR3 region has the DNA TGTGCCACCAGCAGAAAAAGCGGGAGGGCCTACAATGAGCAGTTCTTC. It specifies CATSRKSGRAYNEQFF.

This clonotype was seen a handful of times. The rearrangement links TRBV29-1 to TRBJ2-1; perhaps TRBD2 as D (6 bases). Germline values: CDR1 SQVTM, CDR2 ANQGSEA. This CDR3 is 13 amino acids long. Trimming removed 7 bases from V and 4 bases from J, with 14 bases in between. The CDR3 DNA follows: TGCAGCGCTAAGGGACTTGCTTACAATGAGCAGTTCTTC. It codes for CSAKGLAYNEQFF.

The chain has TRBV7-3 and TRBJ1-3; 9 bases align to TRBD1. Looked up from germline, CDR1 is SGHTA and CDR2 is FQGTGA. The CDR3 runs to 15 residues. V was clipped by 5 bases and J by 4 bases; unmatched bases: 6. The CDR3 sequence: CASSRGTGQGNTIYF. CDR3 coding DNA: TGTGCCAGCAGCCGTGGGACAGGGCAGGGAAACACCATATATTTT.

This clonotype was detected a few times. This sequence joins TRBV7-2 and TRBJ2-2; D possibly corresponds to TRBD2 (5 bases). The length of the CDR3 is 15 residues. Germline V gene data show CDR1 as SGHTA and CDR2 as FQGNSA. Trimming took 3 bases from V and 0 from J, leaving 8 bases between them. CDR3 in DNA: TGTGCCAGCAGCTTTAGGAGGACGAACACCGGGGAGCTGTTTTTT. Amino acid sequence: CASSFRRTNTGELFF.

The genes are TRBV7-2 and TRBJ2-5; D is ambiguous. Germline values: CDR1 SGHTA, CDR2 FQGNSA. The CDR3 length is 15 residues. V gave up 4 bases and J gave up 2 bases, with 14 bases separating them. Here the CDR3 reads CASSYLPVGQETQYF. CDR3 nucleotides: TGTGCCAGCAGCTATCTCCCTGTGGGACAAGAGACCCAGTACTTC.

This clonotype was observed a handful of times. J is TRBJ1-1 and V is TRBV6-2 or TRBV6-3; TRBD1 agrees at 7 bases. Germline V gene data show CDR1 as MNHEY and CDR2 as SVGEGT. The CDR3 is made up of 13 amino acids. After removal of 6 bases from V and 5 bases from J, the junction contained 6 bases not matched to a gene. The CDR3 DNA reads TGTGCCAGCAGCCCAGACAGGGAAACTGAAGCTTTCTTT. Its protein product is CASSPDRETEAFF.

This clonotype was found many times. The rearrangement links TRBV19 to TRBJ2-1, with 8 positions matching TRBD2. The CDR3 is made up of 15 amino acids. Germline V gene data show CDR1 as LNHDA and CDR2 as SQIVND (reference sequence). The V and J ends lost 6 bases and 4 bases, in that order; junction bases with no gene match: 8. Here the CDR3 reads CASSPRGRTYNEQFF. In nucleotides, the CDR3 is TGTGCCAGTAGCCCCCGCGGGAGGACTTACAATGAGCAGTTCTTC.

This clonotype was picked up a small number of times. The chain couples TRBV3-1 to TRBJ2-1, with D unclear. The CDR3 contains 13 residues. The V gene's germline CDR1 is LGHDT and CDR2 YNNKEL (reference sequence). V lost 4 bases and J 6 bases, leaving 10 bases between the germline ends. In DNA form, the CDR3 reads TGTGCCAGCAGCCCACGACCCCTCAATGAGCAGTTCTTC. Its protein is CASSPRPLNEQFF.

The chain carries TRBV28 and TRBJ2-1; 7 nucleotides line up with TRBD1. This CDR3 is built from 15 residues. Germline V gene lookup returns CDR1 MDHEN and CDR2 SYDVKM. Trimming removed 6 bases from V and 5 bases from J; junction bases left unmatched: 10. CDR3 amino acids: CASRILQGWHNEQFF. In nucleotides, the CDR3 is TGTGCCAGCAGGATCTTACAGGGGTGGCACAATGAGCAGTTCTTC.

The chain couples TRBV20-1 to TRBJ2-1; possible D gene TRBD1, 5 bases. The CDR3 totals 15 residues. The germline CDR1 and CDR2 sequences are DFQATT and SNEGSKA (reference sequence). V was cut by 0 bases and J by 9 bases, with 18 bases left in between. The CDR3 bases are TGCAGTGCTAGAGATAAAGGTTCTTGGGGCTCTGAGCAGTTCTTC. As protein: CSARDKGSWGSEQFF.

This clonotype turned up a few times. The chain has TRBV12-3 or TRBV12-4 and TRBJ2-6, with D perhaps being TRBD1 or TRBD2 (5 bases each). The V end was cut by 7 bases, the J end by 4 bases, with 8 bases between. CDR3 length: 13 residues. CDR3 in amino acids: CASIGTGANVLTF. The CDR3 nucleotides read TGTGCCAGCATCGGGACGGGGGCCAACGTCCTGACTTTC.

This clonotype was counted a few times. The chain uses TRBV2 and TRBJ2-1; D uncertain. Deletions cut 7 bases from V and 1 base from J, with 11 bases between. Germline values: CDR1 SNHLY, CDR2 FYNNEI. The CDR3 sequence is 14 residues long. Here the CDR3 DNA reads TGTGCCAGCACCCCGTCCCGATCCTACAATGAGCAGTTCTTC. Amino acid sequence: CASTPSRSYNEQFF.

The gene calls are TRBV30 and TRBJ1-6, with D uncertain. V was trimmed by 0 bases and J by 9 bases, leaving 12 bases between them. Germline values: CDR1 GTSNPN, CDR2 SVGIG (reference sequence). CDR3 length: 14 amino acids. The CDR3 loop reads CAWSVGSIGSPLHF. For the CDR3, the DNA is TGTGCCTGGAGTGTAGGATCCATCGGTTCACCCCTCCACTTT.

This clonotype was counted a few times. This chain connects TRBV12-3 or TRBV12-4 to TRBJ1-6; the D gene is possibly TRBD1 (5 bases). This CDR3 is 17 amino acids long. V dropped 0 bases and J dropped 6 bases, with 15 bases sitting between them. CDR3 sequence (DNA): TGTGCCAGCAGTTTAGCCGCCCAAGGGACCATTAATTCACCCCTCCACTTT. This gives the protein CASSLAAQGTINSPLHF.

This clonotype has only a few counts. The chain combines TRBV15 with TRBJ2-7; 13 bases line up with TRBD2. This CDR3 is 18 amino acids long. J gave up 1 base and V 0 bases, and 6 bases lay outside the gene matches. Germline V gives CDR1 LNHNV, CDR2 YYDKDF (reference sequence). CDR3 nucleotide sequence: TGTGCCACCAGCAGAGATACAGGGACTAGCGGGATTTCCTACGAGCAGTACTTC. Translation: CATSRDTGTSGISYEQYF. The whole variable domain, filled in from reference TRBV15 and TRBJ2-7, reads DAMVIQNPRYQVTQFGKPVTLSCSQTLNHNVMYWYQQKSSQAPKLLFHYYDKDFNNEADTPDNFQSRRPNTSFCFLDIRSPGLGDTAMYLCATSRDTGTSGISYEQYFGPGTRLTVT.

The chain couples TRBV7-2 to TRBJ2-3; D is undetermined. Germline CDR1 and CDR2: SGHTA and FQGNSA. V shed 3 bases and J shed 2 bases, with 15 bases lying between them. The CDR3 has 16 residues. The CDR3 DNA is TGTGCCAGCAGCTTCGTGGTTAAGTCCCACACAGATACGCAGTATTTT. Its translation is CASSFVVKSHTDTQYF. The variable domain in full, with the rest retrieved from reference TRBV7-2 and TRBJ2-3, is GAGVSQSPSNKVTEKGKDVELRCDPISGHTALYWYRQSLGQGLEFLIYFQGNSAPDKSGLPSDRFSAERTGGSVSTLTIQRTQQEDSAVYLCASSFVVKSHTDTQYFGPGTRLTVL.

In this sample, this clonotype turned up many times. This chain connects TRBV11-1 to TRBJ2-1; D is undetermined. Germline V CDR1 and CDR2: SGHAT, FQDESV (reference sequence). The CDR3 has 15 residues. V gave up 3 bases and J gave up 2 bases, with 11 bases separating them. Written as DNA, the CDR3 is TGTGCCAGCAGCTTTTACAAAGCTCCCTACAATGAGCAGTTCTTC. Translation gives CASSFYKAPYNEQFF.

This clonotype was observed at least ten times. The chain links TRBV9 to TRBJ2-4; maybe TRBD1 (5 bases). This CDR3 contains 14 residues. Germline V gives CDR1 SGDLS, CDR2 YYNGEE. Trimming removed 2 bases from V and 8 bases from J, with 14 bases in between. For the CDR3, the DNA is TGTGCCAGCAGCGTTGGCCAGCGCAGGGACATTCAGTACTTC. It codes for CASSVGQRRDIQYF. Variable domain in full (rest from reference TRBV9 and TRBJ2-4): DSGVTQTPKHLITATGQRVTLRCSPRSGDLSVYWYQQSLDQGLQFLIQYYNGEERAKGNILERFSAQQFPDLHSELNLSSLELGDSALYFCASSVGQRRDIQYFGAGTRLSVL.

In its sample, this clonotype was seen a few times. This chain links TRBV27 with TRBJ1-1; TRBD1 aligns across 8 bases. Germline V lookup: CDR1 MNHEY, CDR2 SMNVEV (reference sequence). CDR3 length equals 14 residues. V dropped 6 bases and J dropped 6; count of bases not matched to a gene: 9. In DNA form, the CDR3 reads TGTGCCAGCAGGGTTCTGGACAGGGCTTCTGAAGCTTTCTTT. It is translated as CASRVLDRASEAFF.

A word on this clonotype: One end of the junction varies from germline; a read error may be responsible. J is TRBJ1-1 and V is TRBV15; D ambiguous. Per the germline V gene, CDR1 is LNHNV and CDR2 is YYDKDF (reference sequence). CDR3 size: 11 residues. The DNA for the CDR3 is TGTGCCACCAGCGTGAGGACTGAAGCCTTCTTT. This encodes CATSVRTEAFF.

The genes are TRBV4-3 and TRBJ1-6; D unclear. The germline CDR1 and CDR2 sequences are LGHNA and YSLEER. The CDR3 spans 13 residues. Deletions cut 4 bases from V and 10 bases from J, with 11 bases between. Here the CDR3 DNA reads TGCGCCAGCAGCCCCGGAGCAAACTCACCCCTCCACTTT. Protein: CASSPGANSPLHF.

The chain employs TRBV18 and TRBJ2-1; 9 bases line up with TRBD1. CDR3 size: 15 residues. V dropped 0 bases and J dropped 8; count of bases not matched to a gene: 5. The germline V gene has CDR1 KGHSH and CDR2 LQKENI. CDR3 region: CASSPPGQGLHEQFF. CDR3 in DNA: TGTGCCAGCTCACCACCGGGACAGGGTCTCCATGAGCAGTTCTTC.